This T cell receptor beta chain came from a study of T cells in Graves' hyperthyroidism and ophthalmopathy. General study results and limits: Peripheral blood also featured most of the thyroid clonotypes expanded above 0.001. Ophthalmopathy, as predicted by the model, came a median roughly 6.3 months after the prediction.

Concerning this clonotype: Its antigen remains unknown. A junction end diverges from the germline sequence, so it may reflect a read error.

Germline V gives CDR1 MNHEY, CDR2 SVGAGI. The CDR3 loop spans 15 amino acids. The investigators amplified TCR beta CDR3 regions from RNA transcripts. HTBI primers were employed in a first-round RT-PCR of the TCR CDR3. TCRdb recomputed calls from the multiplex PCR reads with MiXCR, one row per CDR3 protein. The sample consists of 300,000 to 450,000 distinct CDR3 sequences, roughly 18% of them appearing once. The cohort's ophthalmopathy patients, a group with duration under 3 months, had a Clinical Activity Score of at least 3 and a NOSPECS grade of at least 4. The rearrangement joins TRBV6-5 to TRBJ1-3, with D unresolved. The receptor was derived from a man aged 18-30 years with Graves' ophthalmopathy. The material sequenced was blood. The CDR3 nucleotides read TGTGCCAGCAGTTACGGGAGGTCCTCTGGAAGCACCATATATTTT. Protein sequence: CASSYGRSSGSTIYF.